The next 10 T cell receptor beta chains were all read from a single sample in a study of T cells after posttransplantation cyclophosphamide. Busulfan-fludarabine conditioning, marrow transplant, and cyclophosphamide on days +3 and +4 were administered. Profiling relied on immunoSEQ multiplex PCR, and the TCRdb table lists in-frame clones only, not all of them. The sample shows approximately 16,000 clones, more than 60% of them seen only once. Source: CD8+ T cells sorted from PBMCs, taken approximately 1,900 days after a stem cell transplant with posttransplant cyclophosphamide. These receptors originate from a female patient in her 40s who received an allogeneic stem cell transplant from a related donor, was CMV-positive, and had no GVHD. Some T cells may be provided by the graft donor.

Here the CDR3 DNA reads TGTGCCAGCAGTTTGGGGACAGGGTTCAATGAGCAGTTCTTC. It codes for CASSLGTGFNEQFF. This chain links TRBV27 with TRBJ2-1, with 9 bases identical to TRBD1. J gave up 6 bases and V 3 bases, and 3 bases lay outside the gene matches. Germline CDR1 is MNHEY and CDR2 is SMNVEV (reference sequence). The CDR3 runs to 14 residues.

CDR3 nucleotide sequence: TGCGCCAGCAGCTTGGTCCAGGGCACGATGAACACTGAAGCTTTCTTT. Translating it yields CASSLVQGTMNTEAFF. The V gene is TRBV5-1, the J gene TRBJ1-1; TRBD1 might be the D (5 bases). The CDR3 has 16 amino acids. V lost 0 bases and J 0 bases, leaving 12 bases between the germline ends. From germline, CDR1 is SGHRS and CDR2 YFSETQ.

The chain recombines TRBV4-1 with TRBJ1-2; D perhaps matches TRBD1 (5 bases). Germline CDR1 MGHRA, CDR2 YSYEKL. Trimming shortened V by 3 bases and J by 4 bases, and 15 bases separated the two germline ends. The CDR3 totals 15 residues. CDR3 DNA: TGCGCCAGCAGCCATATCGGGGGAGATGCCTATGGCTACACCTTC. As protein: CASSHIGGDAYGYTF.

This rearrangement joins TRBV13 to TRBJ2-2, with no clear D. Trimming cost V 1 base and J 0 bases, with 12 bases left between them. This CDR3 spans 17 amino acids. Per germline, CDR1 PRHDT and CDR2 FYEKMQ (reference sequence). This CDR3 reads CASSLVLRHPNTGELFF. DNA of the CDR3: TGTGCCAGCAGCTTAGTTCTCCGACATCCGAACACCGGGGAGCTGTTTTTT. Looking up the rest from reference TRBV13 and TRBJ2-2 gives the full variable domain: AAGVIQSPRHLIKEKRETATLKCYPIPRHDTVYWYQQGPGQDPQFLISFYEKMQSDKGSIPDRFSAQQFSDYHSELNMSSLELGDSALYFCASSLVLRHPNTGELFFGEGSRLTVL.

The chain uses TRBV14 and TRBJ2-2, with 9 nucleotides matching TRBD1. The CDR3 covers 14 residues. After removal of 4 bases from V and 4 bases from J, the junction contained 1 base not matched to a gene. Germline lookup yields CDR1 SGHDN and CDR2 FVKESK. In DNA form, the CDR3 reads TGTGCCAGCAGCCCGGGACAGGGCACCGGGGAGCTGTTTTTT. Its translation: CASSPGQGTGELFF.

This clone appeared a few times. CDR3 sequence (DNA): TGTGCCAGCAGCCCAGTCGGGGGGGGCGGACCGCAAAATGAAAAACTGTTTTTT. This codes for CASSPVGGGGPQNEKLFF. The V call is TRBV7-6, the J call TRBJ1-4; D may be TRBD1 (6 bases). The germline V gene encodes CDR1 SGHVS and CDR2 FNYEAQ. Between the trimmed V and J ends, which lost 5 bases and 5 bases, there was a span of 24 bases. The CDR3 is 18 amino acids. Complete variable domain (other parts from reference TRBV7-6 and TRBJ1-4): GAGVSQSPRYKVTKRGQDVALRCDPISGHVSLYWYRQALGQGPEFLTYFNYEAQQDKSGLPNDRFSAERPEGSISTLTIQRTEQRDSAMYRCASSPVGGGGPQNEKLFFGSGTQLSVL.

The chain couples TRBV29-1 to TRBJ2-1, with 10 bases aligning to TRBD1. Per germline, CDR1 SQVTM and CDR2 ANQGSEA. J lost 5 bases, V lost 3 bases, and 7 bases had no gene match. The CDR3 length is 15 residues. CDR3 bases: TGCAGCGTTGAGCCCCGGGACAGGGGAAACAATGAGCAGTTCTTC. Protein product: CSVEPRDRGNNEQFF.

V gene TRBV7-9 combines with J gene TRBJ1-5; D remains unclear. V lost 1 base and J lost 7, with 8 bases in between. The CDR3 has 13 amino acids. The germline V gene encodes CDR1 SEHNR and CDR2 FQNEAQ (reference sequence). The DNA of the CDR3 is TGTGCCAGCAGCTTAGGGCCTGCCCAGCCCCAGCATTTT. This translates into CASSLGPAQPQHF.

The chain links TRBV7-9 to TRBJ2-2; tentatively, D is TRBD1 (5 bases). Trimming shortened V by 1 base and J by 3 bases, and 21 bases separated the two germline ends. The germline V gene has CDR1 SEHNR and CDR2 FQNEAQ (reference sequence). The CDR3 extends over 19 amino acids. DNA for the CDR3: TGTGCCAGCAGCTTAGTCTGGGGCAGGTCTTTTCGCGACACCGGGGAGCTGTTTTTT. It is translated as CASSLVWGRSFRDTGELFF.

The V and J genes are TRBV19 and TRBJ2-1; 8 bases are shared with TRBD2. Trimming cost V 4 bases and J 8 bases; bases outside gene matches: 4. Per the germline V gene, CDR1 is LNHDA and CDR2 is SQIVND (reference sequence). This CDR3 has 13 amino acids. In DNA, the CDR3 is TGTGCCAGTAGTACGGGGGGGCCCGATGAGCAGTTCTTC. This codes for CASSTGGPDEQFF.